The 21 T cell receptor beta chains presented below share a single source sample, sequenced in a study of beta chain features in type 1 diabetes. All of the isolated RNA was reverse transcribed, so expressed TCRB transcripts were sequenced. Sequencing used immunoSEQ multiplex PCR; TCRdb keeps in-frame clones, though not all of them. The sample yields a few hundred thousand clones, roughly 13% seen once. Sample: naive CD4+ T cells from blood. Receptors were obtained from a man aged 25-45 years in good health.

The chain uses TRBV6-1 and TRBJ2-4; D is ambiguous. Per germline, CDR1 MNHNS and CDR2 SASEGT. The V and J ends lost 2 bases and 0 bases respectively, with 8 bases between them. There are 15 residues in the CDR3. CDR3 in DNA: TGTGCCAGCAGTGAACGACCAGAAGCCAAAAACATTCAGTACTTC. Its translation: CASSERPEAKNIQYF.

The sample holds a few counts of this clone. The chain is built from TRBV18 and TRBJ2-5, with no clear D. Germline V gene sequence: CDR1 KGHSH, CDR2 LQKENI. V lost 2 bases and J 4 bases, leaving 11 bases between the germline ends. This CDR3 comprises 14 residues. The CDR3 nucleotides read TGTGCCAGCTCACCATTGGGATCCCGAGAGACCCAGTACTTC. It encodes CASSPLGSRETQYF.

This clone was counted between two and nine times. V usage is TRBV30 and J usage is TRBJ1-4; no firm D call. V was clipped by 3 bases and J by 3 bases, with 11 bases between them. This CDR3 spans 14 amino acids. Looked up from germline, CDR1 is GTSNPN and CDR2 is SVGIG (reference sequence). This chain's CDR3 is CAWSQGISNEKLFF. The CDR3 bases are TGTGCCTGGAGCCAAGGGATATCTAATGAAAAACTGTTTTTT.

This clone was observed a handful of times. The V gene is TRBV27, the J gene TRBJ2-7, with 7 positions matching TRBD1. Trimming removed 5 bases from V and 6 bases from J; junction bases left unmatched: 4. Germline-derived CDR1 and CDR2 are MNHEY and SMNVEV (reference sequence). The CDR3 spans 12 residues. The CDR3 protein is CASSPHRGEQYF. The CDR3, as DNA: TGTGCCAGCAGTCCCCACAGGGGCGAGCAGTACTTC.

There are a few counts of this clone. This chain links TRBV7-9 with TRBJ2-1, with unresolved D. Germline CDR1 reads SEHNR; CDR2 reads FQNEAQ (reference sequence). The CDR3 length is 16 residues. Trimming removed 8 bases from V and 0 bases from J, with 17 bases in between. The CDR3 protein is CASPSVAFSSYNEQFF. The CDR3 nucleotides are TGTGCCAGCCCTTCGGTCGCCTTTAGCTCCTACAATGAGCAGTTCTTC.

The chain has TRBV2 and TRBJ2-3; maybe TRBD2 (5 bases). Germline values: CDR1 SNHLY, CDR2 FYNNEI. V was pared by 7 bases and J by 1 base, with 15 bases between. The CDR3 is 15 amino acids. The CDR3 nucleotides are TGTGCCAGCAAAGCCGACTACGCGGGCACAGATACGCAGTATTTT. Translating gives CASKADYAGTDTQYF.

V gene TRBV7-2 combines with J gene TRBJ2-5; the match to TRBD2 covers 15 bases. The CDR3 is 16 amino acids. Losses at the gene ends were 5 bases for V and 2 bases for J; bases not matched to a gene: 3. The germline V gene encodes CDR1 SGHTA and CDR2 FQGNSA. The CDR3 DNA is TGTGCCAGCAGCGACGGACTAGCGGGGGGGCAAGAGACCCAGTACTTC. Translation gives CASSDGLAGGQETQYF.

The sample holds a few counts of this clone. This sequence joins TRBV29-1 and TRBJ1-1, with D hard to call. This CDR3 contains 11 residues. V was clipped by 2 bases and J by 4 bases, with 5 bases between them. Germline loops: CDR1 SQVTM, CDR2 ANQGSEA. The DNA of the CDR3 is TGCAGCGTTGAACGGCTCACTGAAGCTTTCTTT. Translated, it gives CSVERLTEAFF.

V is TRBV7-9 and J is TRBJ2-1; 8 bases align to TRBD2. The V gene end was trimmed by 3 bases and the J gene end by 8 bases; junction bases not matched to a gene: 6. CDR3 size: 14 residues. Germline values: CDR1 SEHNR, CDR2 FQNEAQ (reference sequence). CDR3 region: CASSLGLGRDEQFF. As DNA, the CDR3 is TGTGCCAGCAGCTTGGGACTAGGACGGGATGAGCAGTTCTTC.

The V call is TRBV14, the J call TRBJ2-5; a possible D gene is TRBD2 (6 bases). This CDR3 is 18 amino acids long. V lost 0 bases to trimming and J lost 11 bases, with 28 bases between them. Germline CDR1 SGHDN, CDR2 FVKESK. The chain's CDR3 is CASSQDSGGSLTSRSQYF. CDR3 DNA sequence: TGTGCCAGCAGCCAAGACTCAGGCGGGTCCCTGACTAGTAGAAGTCAGTACTTC.

This clone was picked up a small number of times. The chain joins TRBV7-2 to TRBJ2-5, with TRBD1 as a possible D gene (6 bases). CDR3 length: 14 amino acids. Germline V gene sequence: CDR1 SGHTA, CDR2 FQGNSA. Trimming removed 2 bases from V and 9 bases from J, with 16 bases in between. CDR3 sequence: CASSLPGHRVPQYF. Written as DNA, the CDR3 is TGTGCCAGCAGCTTACCGGGACATCGAGTTCCCCAGTACTTC.

This clone came up a few times. This chain uses TRBV7-9 with TRBJ1-1; D might be TRBD1 (6 bases). In germline, CDR1 is SEHNR, CDR2 FQNEAQ (reference sequence). With 7 bases removed from V and 5 bases from J, the gap between germline ends came to 14 bases. This CDR3 is built from 13 residues. CDR3 loop: CASTTQGRTEAFF. DNA of the CDR3: TGTGCCAGCACTACACAGGGACGAACTGAAGCTTTCTTT.

The table lists this clone with a few counts. The chain recombines TRBV4-3 with TRBJ2-1; D ambiguous. The CDR3 has 14 amino acids. CDR1 and CDR2 (germline): LGHNA, YSLEER. The ends were cut back, 1 base at V and 8 bases at J, with 12 bases in the middle. The CDR3 region has the DNA TGCGCCAGCAGCCAAGTTGTTTTTCTAGATGAGCAGTTCTTC. Encoded protein: CASSQVVFLDEQFF.

This clone was seen a handful of times. The chain is built from TRBV25-1 and TRBJ2-7; no clear D. CDR3 length equals 13 residues. The V end lost 1 base, the J end lost 5 bases, and 9 bases lay between the germline ends. Germline loops: CDR1 MGHDK, CDR2 SYGVNS. Here the CDR3 reads CASSEFGVNEQYF. Written as DNA, the CDR3 is TGTGCCAGCAGTGAATTTGGGGTCAACGAGCAGTACTTC.

This clone was seen only a few times. The chain links TRBV10-3 to TRBJ2-7; 11 bases are shared with TRBD2. The CDR3 runs to 12 residues. J lost 7 bases, V lost 6 bases, and 2 bases had no gene match. In germline, CDR1 is ENHRY, CDR2 SYGVKD. In nucleotides, the CDR3 is TGTGCCATCAGCCGACTAGCGGGGGAGCAGTACTTC. Translating gives CAISRLAGEQYF.

CDR3 residues: CASSFVLVEADTQYF. In DNA, the CDR3 is TGTGCCAGCAGCTTCGTCCTAGTTGAGGCAGATACGCAGTATTTT. V gene TRBV7-8 combines with J gene TRBJ2-3; D is unclear. CDR3 length: 15 residues. The V gene lost 3 bases and the J gene lost 4 bases, with 14 bases spanning the gap. CDR1 SGHVS and CDR2 FQNEAQ come from the germline V gene.

With respect to this clone: One junction end disagrees with the germline gene, perhaps due to a read error. This rearrangement joins TRBV20-1 to TRBJ1-4, with D possibly TRBD1 on 6 matching bases. Per germline, CDR1 DFQATT and CDR2 SNEGSKA (reference sequence). This CDR3 has 11 amino acids. The chain's CDR3 is CSAKQLPGEVF. The CDR3 region has the DNA TGCAGTGCTAAACAACTGCCAGGGGAGGTTTTT.

The V and J genes are TRBV30 and TRBJ2-5, with D maybe TRBD1 (6 bases). Deletions cut 0 bases from V and 1 base from J, with 12 bases between. Germline V CDR1 and CDR2: GTSNPN, SVGIG (reference sequence). The length of the CDR3 is 15 residues. CDR3 loop: CAWSVGRGGQETQYF. In DNA, the CDR3 is TGTGCCTGGAGTGTAGGCAGGGGTGGCCAAGAGACCCAGTACTTC.

This clone was seen a few times. The V call is TRBV12-5, the J call TRBJ1-1, with D unclear. There are 12 residues in the CDR3. Trimming took off 4 bases at V and 5 bases at J, with 8 bases between the two ends. CDR1 and CDR2 from the germline V gene are LGHNT and FRNRAP. The DNA for the CDR3 is TGTGCTAGTGGTTGGAGACGGACTGAAGCTTTCTTT. Residues: CASGWRRTEAFF.

This clone was found a few times. The rearrangement uses TRBV7-2 and TRBJ2-1, with a possible D match to TRBD1 (6 bases). Germline CDR1 and CDR2: SGHTA and FQGNSA. CDR3 size: 15 residues. Trimming stripped 5 bases from V and 0 bases from J, with 11 bases between. CDR3 amino acids: CASSLDRNSYNEQFF. The DNA of the CDR3 is TGTGCCAGCAGCCTGGACAGAAACTCCTACAATGAGCAGTTCTTC.

This clone was recorded a few times. One end of the junction fails to match germline, which may point to a read error. The chain combines TRBV7-7 with TRBJ2-1, with TRBD2 matching 9 bases. Germline CDR1 reads SSHAT; CDR2 reads FNYEAQ (reference sequence). The CDR3 covers 13 residues. CDR3 nucleotide sequence: TGTGCTAGCAGCTTAGCGGGAGATTATGAGCAGTTCTTC. Its protein product is CASSLAGDYEQFF.